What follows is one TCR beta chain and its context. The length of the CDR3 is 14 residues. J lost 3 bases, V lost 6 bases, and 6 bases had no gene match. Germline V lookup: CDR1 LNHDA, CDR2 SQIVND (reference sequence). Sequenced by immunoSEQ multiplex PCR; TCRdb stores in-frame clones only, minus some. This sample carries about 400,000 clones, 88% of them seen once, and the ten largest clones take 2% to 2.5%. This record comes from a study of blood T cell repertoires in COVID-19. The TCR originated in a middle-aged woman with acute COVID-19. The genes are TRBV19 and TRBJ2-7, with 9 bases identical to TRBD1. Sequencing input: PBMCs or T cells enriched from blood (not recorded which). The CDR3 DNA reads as TGTGCCAGTAGCGAAACGGGACAGGGCTACGAGCAGTACTTC. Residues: CASSETGQGYEQYF. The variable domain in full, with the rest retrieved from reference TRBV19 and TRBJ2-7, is DGGITQSPKYLFRKEGQNVTLSCEQNLNHDAMYWYRQDPGQGLRLIYYSQIVNDFQKGDIAEGYSVSREKKESFPLTVTSAQKNPTAFYLCASSETGQGYEQYFGPGTRLTVT.